This T cell receptor (beta chain) emerged from a study of regulatory T cells in long-lasting Graves disease (dated by TCRdb to the early 2020s). About the study as a whole: In the newly diagnosed Graves' disease group, patients had been taking antithyroid drugs for less than 3 months. A total of roughly 35 samples were covered by TCR sequencing, comprising approximately 13 persistent and around 20 newly diagnosed Graves' disease patients. Patients with persistent Graves' disease were compared with patients with newly diagnosed Graves' disease using TCR sequencing and RNA sequencing of peripheral blood. The study was conducted in China and was registered as a clinical trial.

This clonotype was seen a handful of times. Its recognized antigen is unknown. Base qualities are missing; no much larger clone stands one base away. The sample's time point label is to be understood as: newly diagnosed GD, antithyroid drugs for less than 3 months. RNA was extracted from PBMCs in TRIzol for both TCR sequencing and RNA sequencing. The diagnosis of Graves' disease was made according to American Thyroid Association guidelines. Patients were recruited from an endocrinology department in Xi'an, China. Each patient gave approximately 9 milliliters of peripheral blood, collected in an EDTA anticoagulant tube. Ficoll Paque Plus density gradient separation was used to isolate PBMCs, and no further T cell sorting was done. RNA quality was checked with an Agilent 2100 Bioanalyzer and agarose gel, and concentration with a NanoDrop 2000. Study-level results and caveats: Only the TCR beta chain was sequenced and analyzed. Preferential use of TRBV28, TRBJ1-2 and TRBJ2-5 was observed in persistent disease, whereas TRBV20-1 and TRBJ2-1 were favored in newly diagnosed disease. Persistent Graves' disease patients showed lower TCR Shannon entropy and fewer highly expanded clones than newly diagnosed patients, suggesting clonal expansion. Patients with persistent disease shared more public clonotypes (about 2,900) than newly diagnosed patients did (around 980). The authors noted that the small sample size was a limitation that may lower accuracy. Only peripheral blood was studied, because thyroid tissue, the primary lesion, was inaccessible.

The method behind the library was multiplex PCR. TCRdb lists the instrument as Illumina HiSeq 4000. To build TCR beta libraries, CDR3 regions were amplified by Arm-PCR using iRepertoire HTBI primers. PCR products were gel purified before sequencing. As for the original processing: A total of around 66 TRBV and 14 TRBJ segments were identified across samples and were used for gene usage analysis of CDR3 amino acid clonotypes. Filtered high-quality paired reads were merged into contigs using COPE and FqMerger. BLAST was used to align contigs to IMGT TRBV, TRBD and TRBJ reference genes, with CDR3 defined following IMGT. Any clonotype with a frequency above 0.1% was counted as a highly expanded clone. Shannon entropy was used to measure repertoire diversity, and the Gini coefficient was used to measure V-J evenness. A clonotype found in more than one individual was treated as public. The public reads were quality trimmed at Q25 with fastp and then assembled into clones with MiXCR by TCRdb, keeping productive beta chains. CDR3 protein duplicates are merged, each entry listing the most common genes and DNA. The V and J calls come from TCRdb's annotation, not from the publication. Counted in this sample were 410,000 or so distinct CDR3 sequences; 15% of them appeared once. About a sixth of the sample rests with the top ten.

V is clipped by 3 bases and J by 8 bases, and the sequence between their germline boundaries is 4 bases long. The CDR3 contains 11 residues, cysteine and phenylalanine counted. Of the read, only the CDR3 DNA is kept; its 33 bases are in frame from base 1. The germline V gene specifies MDHEN as CDR1 and SYDVKM as CDR2. These data were also filed under a second study, of T cells in Graves' hyperthyroidism and ophthalmopathy. The other study reports the following: Stable Graves' hyperthyroidism was defined as no progression to ophthalmopathy during 18 months of follow-up. The hyperthyroidism patients were between 18 and 65 years old and newly diagnosed, with a disease duration of less than 2 months. Patients with uncontrolled infections, other autoimmune diseases, pregnancy or lactation were excluded. Clinical symptoms, serum thyroxine and TRAb, thyroid ultrasound, and orbital computed tomography formed the basis for the diagnoses. A first-round RT-PCR of the TCR CDR3 used the HTBI primer set with the Qiagen OneStep RT-PCR kit. Most expanded thyroid clonotypes (frequency above 0.001) were also detected in blood, suggesting blood repertoires may reflect thyroid immune responses. In cross-validation, a model built on a 13 V-J signature told ophthalmopathy apart from stable hyperthyroidism with less than 90% sensitivity and approximately 84% specificity, and in testing the same model reached 80%/75%. In validation, progression to ophthalmopathy was predicted by the model with 70% to 71% sensitivity and about 72% specificity, a median of 6.5 months before onset. To identify distinguishing TCR V-J signatures, a discovery cohort of 90 to 100 patients was used, comprising 40 to 45 with Graves' ophthalmopathy and some 60 with stable Graves' hyperthyroidism. An independent validation cohort of around 19 hyperthyroidism patients and 17 patients who later progressed to ophthalmopathy tested prospective prediction of ophthalmopathy. For training and testing, the 100 or so patients in the discovery cohort were randomly divided in a 7:3 ratio. In addition, the study compared T-cell repertoires in thyroid tissue and in blood from six Graves' hyperthyroidism patients. After blood sampling, hyperthyroidism patients were treated with methimazole at a starting dose of 30 mg daily, and ophthalmopathy patients were treated with high-dose intravenous methylprednisolone. Libraries were constructed in a second round of multiplex PCR, after which size selection and purification were carried out. The libraries were sequenced on an Illumina HiSeq2000 using paired-end 100 bp reads. SOAPnuke was used to process the raw data, removing reads that contained adapters or uncalled bases, had a mean Phred below 15, or lacked an exact match to the constant primer or identifier. High-quality paired reads were merged using COPE v1.2.5, and each unique nucleotide sequence was defined as a clonotype. MiTCR v1.1 was used to align clonotypes to the IMGT TRBV, TRBD and TRBJ reference segments. The analysis included only V-J combinations with a frequency above 0.0001, which together covered over 98% of the repertoires. The TCS score was defined as the ratio of F50 (clonal expansion) to E x V (chaos), calculated using BLOSUM62-based TCRdist between CDR3 peptides within each V-J. Welch's t-statistics and random forest reduced roughly 500 V-J features to 13, which were used in a naive Bayes classifier (R e1071). Sample size was not statistically predetermined, and blinding of investigators to group allocation was not performed. The paper describes TCR Vbeta CDR3 sequencing of 120 to 150 peripheral blood samples, made up of about 40 ophthalmopathy patients, approximately 76 hyperthyroidism patients and roughly 17 progressor patients.

This sequence was found in a woman aged 30 to 39 with Graves disease. Donor details come from another sample of the same person, matched by shared clones. The chain is encoded by TRBV28 joined to TRBJ1-4; the D gene assignment is ambiguous. The source was peripheral blood mononuclear cells (PBMCs), collected at new diagnosis, from a patient treated with antithyroid drugs. The encoded CDR3 is CASSFSEKLFF. The sequenced DNA is TGTGCCAGCAGTTTTTCAGAAAAACTGTTTTTT.